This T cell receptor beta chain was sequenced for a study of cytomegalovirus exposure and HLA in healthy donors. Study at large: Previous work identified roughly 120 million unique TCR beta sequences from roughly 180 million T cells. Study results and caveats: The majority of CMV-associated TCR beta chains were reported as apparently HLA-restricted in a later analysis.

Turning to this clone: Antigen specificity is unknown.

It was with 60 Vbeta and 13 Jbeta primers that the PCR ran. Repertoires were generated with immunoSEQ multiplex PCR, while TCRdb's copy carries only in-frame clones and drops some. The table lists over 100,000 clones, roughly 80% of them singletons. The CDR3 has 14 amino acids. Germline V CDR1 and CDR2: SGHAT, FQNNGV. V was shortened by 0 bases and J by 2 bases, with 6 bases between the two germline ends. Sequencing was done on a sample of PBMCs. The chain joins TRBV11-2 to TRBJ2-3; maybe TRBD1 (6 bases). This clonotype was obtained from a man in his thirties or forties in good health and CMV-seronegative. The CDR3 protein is CASSLEGATDTQYF. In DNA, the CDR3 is TGTGCCAGCAGCTTAGAGGGGGCCACAGATACGCAGTATTTT.